A single sample gave rise to the 9 T cell receptor beta chains below, sequenced in a study of blood T cells in healthy people across ages. Through a sample-barcoded 5' primer and a J-beta primer mix, a second PCR was run for roughly 7 to 11 cycles. MiXCR, applied by TCRdb to the 5' RACE reads, yields one record per CDR3 protein. The sample has 850,000 to 950,000 distinct CDR3 sequences, around 28% seen once; the top ten hold 15% to 20%. Sequenced material: blood. These receptors all come from a woman aged 80 or older in good health.

The chain is built from TRBV18 and TRBJ1-2; D remains unclear. Germline V CDR1 and CDR2: KGHSH, LQKENI. CDR3 length: 13 amino acids. V shed 2 bases and J shed 5 bases, with 9 bases lying between them. The CDR3 DNA follows: TGTGCCAGCTCACCAAGCGAACAGTATGGCTACACCTTC. Protein sequence: CASSPSEQYGYTF.

This clonotype was recorded many times. The rearrangement links TRBV7-9 to TRBJ1-6; no definite D call. The CDR3 has 16 amino acids. Deletions cut 4 bases from V and 0 bases from J, with 10 bases between. Germline V gives CDR1 SEHNR, CDR2 FQNEAQ (reference sequence). Here the CDR3 DNA reads TGTGCCAGCAGCTCTTCCGGCGGCTCCTATAATTCACCCCTCCACTTT. Translated, it gives CASSSSGGSYNSPLHF. Filled out from reference TRBV7-9 and TRBJ1-6, the complete variable domain reads DTGVSQNPRHKITKRGQNVTFRCDPISEHNRLYWYRQTLGQGPEFLTYFQNEAQLEKSRLLSDRFSAERPKGSFSTLEIQRTEQGDSAMYLCASSSSGGSYNSPLHFGNGTRLTVT.

For this clonotype: A read error may be the cause here, since a much bigger clone is one base away. This sequence joins TRBV12-3 or TRBV12-4 and TRBJ1-6; D gene unclear. This CDR3 has 12 amino acids. The CDR3 spells CAGSLGESPLHF. DNA of the CDR3: TGTGCCGGCAGTTTAGGCGAGAGTCCCCTCCACTTT.

V and J are TRBV6-1 and TRBJ1-2, with D perhaps matching TRBD1 (6 bases). Trimming stripped 2 bases from V and 2 bases from J, with 12 bases between. This CDR3 is built from 15 residues. From germline, CDR1 is MNHNS and CDR2 SASEGT. The CDR3 sequence is CASSERQGLNYGYTF. In DNA, the CDR3 is TGTGCCAGCAGTGAAAGGCAGGGGTTGAACTATGGCTACACCTTC.

This clonotype came up many times. The chain couples TRBV5-1 to TRBJ2-1; no reliable D call. Trimming pared 0 bases from V and 10 bases from J, leaving 14 bases between. Germline V lookup: CDR1 SGHRS, CDR2 YFSETQ. This CDR3 has 14 residues. The DNA of the CDR3 is TGCGCCAGCAGCTTGGACCAGATGCTAGTGGAGCAGTTCTTC. As protein: CASSLDQMLVEQFF.

Turning to this clonotype: This likely comes from a read error, as the CDR3 has no conserved phenylalanine or tryptophan at its end. The chain combines TRBV7-2 with TRBJ2-1; D is tentatively TRBD1 or TRBD2 (5 bases each). Trimming took 3 bases from V and 10 from J, leaving 10 bases between them. CDR3 length: 12 residues. Germline assignment: CDR1 SGHTA and CDR2 FQGNSA. CDR3 loop: CASSFVRGEQFL. The DNA of the CDR3 is TGTGCCAGCAGCTTCGTGAGGGGCGAGCAGTTCTTG.

This clonotype was seen a few times. This chain uses TRBV28 with TRBJ2-1, with a weak D call TRBD2 (5 bases). CDR1 and CDR2 (germline): MDHEN, SYDVKM. V dropped 8 bases and J dropped 10 bases, with 12 bases sitting between them. The CDR3 has 11 amino acids. The CDR3 DNA reads TGTGCCAGCGCTAGCATCCGGGAGCAGTTCTTC. It is translated as CASASIREQFF.

V and J are TRBV20-1 and TRBJ2-5; 12 nucleotides agree with TRBD1. Germline V CDR1 and CDR2: DFQATT, SNEGSKA (reference sequence). Trimming removed 4 bases from V and 4 bases from J; junction bases left unmatched: 4. This CDR3 comprises 14 residues. CDR3 amino acids: CSATGTGGLETQYF. Here the CDR3 DNA reads TGCAGTGCTACCGGGACAGGGGGCCTAGAGACCCAGTACTTC.

This clonotype was seen at least ten times. This chain links TRBV11-2 with TRBJ2-1; D is perhaps TRBD1 (6 bases). There are 15 residues in the CDR3. Germline lookup yields CDR1 SGHAT and CDR2 FQNNGV. V lost 5 bases, J lost 8 bases, and 19 bases lay in between. The CDR3 reads CASSPPSWQGYEQFF. CDR3 in DNA: TGTGCCAGCAGCCCGCCCTCCTGGCAGGGGTATGAGCAGTTCTTC. The whole variable domain, filled in from reference TRBV11-2 and TRBJ2-1, reads EAGVAQSPRYKIIEKRQSVAFWCNPISGHATLYWYQQILGQGPKLLIQFQNNGVVDDSQLPKDRFSAERLKGVDSTLKIQPAKLEDSAVYLCASSPPSWQGYEQFFGPGTRLTVL.